This entry concerns a single T cell receptor beta chain. The antigen is not known. Individual cDNA molecules received unique molecular identifiers in the library. TCRdb independently ran MiXCR on the RACE reads; one entry per CDR3 protein. The repertoire holds tens of thousands of distinct CDR3 sequences, with approximately 10% as singletons. V shed 2 bases, J shed 4 bases, and the junction held 5 bases outside the gene matches. This CDR3 is built from 16 residues. Germline lookup yields CDR1 ENHRY and CDR2 SYGVKD. These data are taken from a study of human T cells and chemical hapten exposure. Study-wide results and limits: Healthy people's immune response may differ from that of the donors, who had alopecia.

Sample time point: pre-sensitization, week 0. The sample's treatment: therapeutic diphenylcyclopropenone sensitization with weekly scalp DPC. It was from unfractionated whole blood that total RNA was extracted. Patches went on only after blood had been drawn each time. Sample donors consisted of patients with alopecia, aged 18 to 70 years, who were suitable for DPC. The chain recombines TRBV10-3 with TRBJ2-6, with TRBD1 matching 7 bases. The sequence derives from a man between 45 and 60 years old with alopecia areata. Some clones in this sample may be carry-over from other donors' samples. Sequenced here: whole blood, sampled in connection with sensitization to the hapten diphenylcyclopropenone (DPC). The CDR3 protein is CAISEPRGSGANVLTF. The CDR3 DNA is TGTGCCATCAGTGAGCCCAGGGGGAGCGGGGCCAACGTCCTGACTTTC.